Sequencing of this T cell receptor (beta chain) was carried out in a study of identical twins. cDNA molecules carried unique molecular identifiers, and template switching added a universal primer site. TCRdb processed the 5' RACE reads anew with MiXCR; each CDR3 protein has one entry. The repertoire has a few hundred thousand distinct CDR3 sequences, roughly 9% of them found once; the top ten carry 8.5% to 10%. The sample holds a few counts of this clonotype. Its antigen is as yet unknown. In every case, the donor was a healthy Caucasian. Notes on the study in general: Zero-insertion findings could be partly confounded by invariant cells (MAIT and iNKT cells).

The origin of this receptor is a woman aged 45-60 years in good health. The material sequenced was naive T cells sorted from blood.

In nucleotides, the CDR3 is TGTGCCAGCAGCCTTAGCGGGAGGTACCAAGAGACCCAGTACTTC. This gives the protein CASSLSGRYQETQYF. The V call is TRBV12-3 or TRBV12-4, the J call TRBJ2-5; 10 positions agree with TRBD2. The length of the CDR3 is 15 residues. The junction had 4 bases not matched to a gene; V was cut back by 6 bases and J by 0 bases.